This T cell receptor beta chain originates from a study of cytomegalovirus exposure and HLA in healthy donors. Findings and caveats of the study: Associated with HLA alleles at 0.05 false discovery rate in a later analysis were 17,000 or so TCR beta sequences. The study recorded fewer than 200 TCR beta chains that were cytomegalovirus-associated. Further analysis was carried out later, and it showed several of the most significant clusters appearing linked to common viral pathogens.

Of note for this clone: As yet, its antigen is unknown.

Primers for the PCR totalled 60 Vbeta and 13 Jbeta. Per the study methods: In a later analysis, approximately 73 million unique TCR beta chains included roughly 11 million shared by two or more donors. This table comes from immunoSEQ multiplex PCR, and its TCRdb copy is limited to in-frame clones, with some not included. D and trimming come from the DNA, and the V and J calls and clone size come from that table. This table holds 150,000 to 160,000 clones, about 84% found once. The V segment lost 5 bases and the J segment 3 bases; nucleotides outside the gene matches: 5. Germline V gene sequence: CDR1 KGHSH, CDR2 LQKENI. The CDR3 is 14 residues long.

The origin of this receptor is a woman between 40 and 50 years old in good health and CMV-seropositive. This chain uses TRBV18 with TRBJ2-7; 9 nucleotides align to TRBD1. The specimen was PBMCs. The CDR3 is CASSAGQGHYEQYF. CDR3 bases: TGTGCCAGCTCAGCCGGACAGGGGCACTACGAGCAGTACTTC.